The sequence of this T cell receptor beta chain was determined in a study of blood T cell repertoires in COVID-19. Whole-study context: T cells, B-cell-depleted T cells, or PBMCs provided the cDNA or gDNA that served as material.

All enrollees were roughly 18 to 100 years old and from under 25 US areas. Assignment of participants to cohorts was predicated upon participant-reported clinical history. The CDR3 is made up of 14 amino acids. Per the germline V gene, CDR1 is SGHAT and CDR2 is FQNNGV. With V trimmed by 5 bases and J by 7 bases, 5 bases remained unmatched. In the authors' workflow: Reference gene primer amplification yielded estimated nucleated cell counts. Method: immunoSEQ multiplex PCR; TCRdb's copy keeps in-frame clones and lacks some. V, J and clone size are taken as reported in that table, and D and trimming were inferred from the DNA itself. The repertoire consists of 200,000 to 300,000 clones, with approximately 86% occurring once and the leading ten covering approximately 2.8%.

This clonotype was sampled from a woman younger than 45 with acute COVID-19. The chain is built from TRBV11-2 and TRBJ1-6; 7 nucleotides align to TRBD1. The sample taken for sequencing was PBMCs or T cells enriched from blood (not recorded which). The CDR3 DNA follows: TGTGCCAGCAGCGGGGACAGCACAAATTCACCCCTCCACTTT. Protein sequence: CASSGDSTNSPLHF.